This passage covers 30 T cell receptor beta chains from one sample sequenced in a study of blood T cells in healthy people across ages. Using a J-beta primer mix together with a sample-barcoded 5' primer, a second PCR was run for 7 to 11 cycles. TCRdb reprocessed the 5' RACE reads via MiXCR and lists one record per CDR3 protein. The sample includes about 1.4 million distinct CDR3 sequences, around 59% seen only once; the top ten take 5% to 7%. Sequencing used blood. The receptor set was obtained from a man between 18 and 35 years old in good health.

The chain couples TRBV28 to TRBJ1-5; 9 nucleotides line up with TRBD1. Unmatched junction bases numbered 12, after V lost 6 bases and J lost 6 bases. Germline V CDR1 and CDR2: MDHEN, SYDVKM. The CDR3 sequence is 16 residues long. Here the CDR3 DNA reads TGTGCCAGCAGATTCACCGGGACAGGGACCGGTCAGCCCCAGCATTTT. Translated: CASRFTGTGTGQPQHF.

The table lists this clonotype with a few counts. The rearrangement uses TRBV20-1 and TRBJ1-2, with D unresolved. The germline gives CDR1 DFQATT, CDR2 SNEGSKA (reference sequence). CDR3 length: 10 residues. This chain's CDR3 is CGIGVYGYTF. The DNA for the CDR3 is TGCGGAATTGGGGTCTATGGCTACACCTTC.

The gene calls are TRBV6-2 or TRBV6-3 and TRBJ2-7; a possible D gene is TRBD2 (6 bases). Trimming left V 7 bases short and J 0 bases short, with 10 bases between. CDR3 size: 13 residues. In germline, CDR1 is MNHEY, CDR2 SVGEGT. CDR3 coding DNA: TGTGCCAGCAATGCGGGGAGCTCCTACGAGCAGTACTTC. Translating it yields CASNAGSSYEQYF.

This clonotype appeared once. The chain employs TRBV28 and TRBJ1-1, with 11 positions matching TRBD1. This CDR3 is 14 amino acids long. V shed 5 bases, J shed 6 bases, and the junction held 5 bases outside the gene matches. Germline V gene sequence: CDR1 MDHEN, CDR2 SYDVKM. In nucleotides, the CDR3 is TGTGCCAGCAGTGATCCGGGACAGGGGGCTGAAGCTTTCTTT. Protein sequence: CASSDPGQGAEAFF.

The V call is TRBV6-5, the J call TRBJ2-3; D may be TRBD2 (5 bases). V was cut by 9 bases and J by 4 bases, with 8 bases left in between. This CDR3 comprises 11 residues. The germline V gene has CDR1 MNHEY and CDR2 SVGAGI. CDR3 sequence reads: CASGGSDTQYF. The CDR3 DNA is TGTGCCAGTGGAGGTTCAGATACGCAGTATTTT.

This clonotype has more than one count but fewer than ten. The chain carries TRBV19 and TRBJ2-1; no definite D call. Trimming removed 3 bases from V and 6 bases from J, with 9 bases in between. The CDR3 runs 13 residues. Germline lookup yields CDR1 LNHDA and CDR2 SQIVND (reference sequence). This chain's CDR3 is CASSIDPSNEQFF. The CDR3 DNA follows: TGTGCCAGTAGTATCGATCCTAGCAATGAGCAGTTCTTC.

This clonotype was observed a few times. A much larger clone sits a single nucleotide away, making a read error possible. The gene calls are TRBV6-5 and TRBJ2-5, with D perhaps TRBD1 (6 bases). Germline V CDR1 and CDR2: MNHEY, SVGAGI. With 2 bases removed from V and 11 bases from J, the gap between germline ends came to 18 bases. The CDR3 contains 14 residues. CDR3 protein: CASSYVRTDNEQYF. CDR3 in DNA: TGTGCCAGCAGTTACGTCAGGACAGATAATGAGCAGTACTTC.

DNA for the CDR3: TGTGCCAGCAGCTTAGCCCGGGGGAGGGCCGGGGAGCTGTTTTTT. Translation gives CASSLARGRAGELFF. The genes are TRBV7-6 and TRBJ2-2; 7 bases align to TRBD2. The CDR3 runs 15 residues. Germline trimming cut 0 bases from V and 6 bases from J; bases unmatched to any gene: 4. Germline V CDR1 and CDR2: SGHVS, FNYEAQ. The variable domain in full, with the rest retrieved from reference TRBV7-6 and TRBJ2-2, is GAGVSQSPRYKVTKRGQDVALRCDPISGHVSLYWYRQALGQGPEFLTYFNYEAQQDKSGLPNDRFSAERPEGSISTLTIQRTEQRDSAMYRCASSLARGRAGELFFGEGSRLTVL.

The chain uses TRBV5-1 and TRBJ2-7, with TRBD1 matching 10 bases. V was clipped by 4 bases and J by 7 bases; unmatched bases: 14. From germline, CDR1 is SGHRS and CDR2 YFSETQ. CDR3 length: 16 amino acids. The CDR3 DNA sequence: TGCGCCAGCAGCCGGAACCCGGGACAGGGGTACAATGAGCAGTACTTC. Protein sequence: CASSRNPGQGYNEQYF.

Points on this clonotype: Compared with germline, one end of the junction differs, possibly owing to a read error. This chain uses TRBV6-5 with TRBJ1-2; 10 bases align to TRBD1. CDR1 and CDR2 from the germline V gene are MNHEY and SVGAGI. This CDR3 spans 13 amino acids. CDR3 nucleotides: TGTGCCAGCAGTCCCGGGACAGGGGTCGGCTACATCTTC. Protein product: CASSPGTGVGYIF.

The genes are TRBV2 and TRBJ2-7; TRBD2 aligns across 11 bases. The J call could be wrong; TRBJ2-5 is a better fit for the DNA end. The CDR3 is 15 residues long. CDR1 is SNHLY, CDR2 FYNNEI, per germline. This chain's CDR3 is CASSKRTSGRETQYF. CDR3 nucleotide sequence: TGTGCCAGCAGTAAACGGACTAGCGGGCGGGAGACCCAGTACTTC.

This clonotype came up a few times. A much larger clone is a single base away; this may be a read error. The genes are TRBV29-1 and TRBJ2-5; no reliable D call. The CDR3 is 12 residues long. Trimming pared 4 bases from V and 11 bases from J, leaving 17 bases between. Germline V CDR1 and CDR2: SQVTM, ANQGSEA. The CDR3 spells CSVVMLSDEQYF. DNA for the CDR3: TGCAGCGTTGTGATGTTGTCGGATGAGCAGTACTTC.

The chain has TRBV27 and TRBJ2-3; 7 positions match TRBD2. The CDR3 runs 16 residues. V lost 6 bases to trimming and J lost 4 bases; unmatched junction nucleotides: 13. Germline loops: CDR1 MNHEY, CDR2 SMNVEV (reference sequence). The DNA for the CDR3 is TGTGCCAGCAGCAACCCCGGGCGGGGGAGTGCAGATACGCAGTATTTT. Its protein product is CASSNPGRGSADTQYF.

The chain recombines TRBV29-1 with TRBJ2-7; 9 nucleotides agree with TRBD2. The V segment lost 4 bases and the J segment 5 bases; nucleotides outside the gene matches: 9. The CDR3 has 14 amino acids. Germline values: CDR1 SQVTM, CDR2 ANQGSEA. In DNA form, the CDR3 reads TGCAGCGTTGGTTCCGCTAGCGGGGTGGACGAGCAGTACTTC. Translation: CSVGSASGVDEQYF.

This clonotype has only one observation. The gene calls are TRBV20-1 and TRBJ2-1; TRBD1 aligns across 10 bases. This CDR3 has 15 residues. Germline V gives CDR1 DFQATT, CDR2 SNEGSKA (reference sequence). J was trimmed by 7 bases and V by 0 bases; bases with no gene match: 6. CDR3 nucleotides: TGCAGTGCTAGAGATACGGGACAGGGGTGGAATGAGCAGTTCTTC. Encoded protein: CSARDTGQGWNEQFF.

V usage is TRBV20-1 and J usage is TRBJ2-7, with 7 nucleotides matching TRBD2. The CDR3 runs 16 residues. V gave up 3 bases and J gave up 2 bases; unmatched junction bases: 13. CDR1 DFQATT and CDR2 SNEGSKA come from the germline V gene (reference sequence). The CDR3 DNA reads TGCAGTGCTAGGCCTCAGAAGCGGGGAACGACCTACGAGCAGTACTTC. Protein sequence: CSARPQKRGTTYEQYF.

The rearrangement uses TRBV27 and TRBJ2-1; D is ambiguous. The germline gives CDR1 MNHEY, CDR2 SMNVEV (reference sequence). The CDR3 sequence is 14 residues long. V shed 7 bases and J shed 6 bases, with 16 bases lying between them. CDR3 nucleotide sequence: TGTGCCAGCAAGGTAGACCGCCTCTTCAATGAGCAGTTCTTC. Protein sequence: CASKVDRLFNEQFF.

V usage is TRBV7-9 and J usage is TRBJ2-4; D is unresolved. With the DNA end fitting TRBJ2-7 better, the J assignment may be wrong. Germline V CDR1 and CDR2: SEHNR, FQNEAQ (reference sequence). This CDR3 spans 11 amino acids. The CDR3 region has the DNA TGTGCCAGCAGCCACAGTAACGAGCAGTACTTC. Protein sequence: CASSHSNEQYF.

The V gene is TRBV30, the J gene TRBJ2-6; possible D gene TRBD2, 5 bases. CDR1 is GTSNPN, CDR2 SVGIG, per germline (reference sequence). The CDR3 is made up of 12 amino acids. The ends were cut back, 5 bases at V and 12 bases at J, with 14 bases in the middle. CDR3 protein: CAWLSPRGVLTF. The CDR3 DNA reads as TGTGCCTGGTTGTCTCCCCGGGGCGTCCTGACTTTC.

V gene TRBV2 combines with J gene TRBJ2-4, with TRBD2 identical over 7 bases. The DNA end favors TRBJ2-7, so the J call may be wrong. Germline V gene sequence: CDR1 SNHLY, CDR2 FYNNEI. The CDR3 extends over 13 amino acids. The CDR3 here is CASSPWGGDEQYF. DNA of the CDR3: TGTGCCAGCAGCCCTTGGGGAGGGGACGAGCAGTACTTC.

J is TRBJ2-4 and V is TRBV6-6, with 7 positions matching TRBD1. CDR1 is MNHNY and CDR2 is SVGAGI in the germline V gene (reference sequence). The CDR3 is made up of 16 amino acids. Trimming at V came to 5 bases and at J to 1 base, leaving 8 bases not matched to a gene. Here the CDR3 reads CASSRDRVSAKNIQYF. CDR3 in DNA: TGTGCCAGCAGTCGCGACAGGGTATCTGCCAAAAACATTCAGTACTTC.

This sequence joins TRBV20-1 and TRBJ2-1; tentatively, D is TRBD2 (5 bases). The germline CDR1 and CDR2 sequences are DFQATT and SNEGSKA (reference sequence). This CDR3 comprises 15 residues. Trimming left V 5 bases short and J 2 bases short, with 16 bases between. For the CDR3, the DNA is TGCAGTGCTCAGGACCGGGATCCAACCTACAATGAGCAGTTCTTC. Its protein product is CSAQDRDPTYNEQFF.

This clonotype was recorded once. The chain's CDR3 is CASSVELAGGGEQYF. The CDR3 nucleotides read TGTGCCAGCAGCGTAGAGCTAGCGGGAGGGGGCGAGCAGTACTTC. The J gene is TRBJ2-7, the V gene TRBV7-2; 12 positions agree with TRBD2. The germline V gene encodes CDR1 SGHTA and CDR2 FQGNSA. V was clipped by 5 bases and J by 6 bases; unmatched bases: 8. This CDR3 comprises 15 residues.

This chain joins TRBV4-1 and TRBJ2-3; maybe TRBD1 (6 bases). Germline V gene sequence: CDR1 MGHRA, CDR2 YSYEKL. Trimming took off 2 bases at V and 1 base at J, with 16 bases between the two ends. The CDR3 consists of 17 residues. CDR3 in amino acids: CASSQLYRERRTDTQYF. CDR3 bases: TGCGCCAGCAGCCAATTATACAGGGAACGACGCACAGATACGCAGTATTTT.

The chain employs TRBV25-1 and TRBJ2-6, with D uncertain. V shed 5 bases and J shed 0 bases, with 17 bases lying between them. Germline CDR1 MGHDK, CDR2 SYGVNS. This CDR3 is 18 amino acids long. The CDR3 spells CASSNQALTSSGANVLTF. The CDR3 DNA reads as TGTGCCAGCAGTAACCAGGCCCTGACGAGCTCTGGGGCCAACGTCCTGACTTTC.

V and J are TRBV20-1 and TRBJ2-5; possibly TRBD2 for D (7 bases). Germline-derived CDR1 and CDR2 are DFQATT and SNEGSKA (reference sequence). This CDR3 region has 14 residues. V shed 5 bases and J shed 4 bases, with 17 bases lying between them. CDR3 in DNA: TGCAGTGCTCACTCCTGGGGGGGCCGAGAGACCCAGTACTTC. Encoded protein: CSAHSWGGRETQYF.

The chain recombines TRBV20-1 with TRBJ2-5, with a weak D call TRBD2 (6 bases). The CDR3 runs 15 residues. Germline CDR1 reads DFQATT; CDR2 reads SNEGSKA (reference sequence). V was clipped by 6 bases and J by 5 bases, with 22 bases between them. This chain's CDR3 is CSATSLAQPGETQYF. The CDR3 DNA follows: TGCAGTGCCACCTCTCTAGCGCAACCAGGGGAGACCCAGTACTTC.

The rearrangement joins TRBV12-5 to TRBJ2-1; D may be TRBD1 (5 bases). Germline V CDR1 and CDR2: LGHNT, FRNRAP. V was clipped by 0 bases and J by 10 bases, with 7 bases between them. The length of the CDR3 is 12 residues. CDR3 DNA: TGTGCTAGTGGTTTGGTCCCAGGGGAGCAGTTCTTC. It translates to CASGLVPGEQFF.

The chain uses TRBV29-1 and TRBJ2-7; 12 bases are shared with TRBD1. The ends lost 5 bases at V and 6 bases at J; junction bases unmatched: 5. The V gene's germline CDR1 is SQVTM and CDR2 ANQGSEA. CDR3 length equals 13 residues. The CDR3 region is CSVQGTGGSEQYF. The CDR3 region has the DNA TGCAGCGTTCAGGGGACAGGGGGCAGCGAGCAGTACTTC.

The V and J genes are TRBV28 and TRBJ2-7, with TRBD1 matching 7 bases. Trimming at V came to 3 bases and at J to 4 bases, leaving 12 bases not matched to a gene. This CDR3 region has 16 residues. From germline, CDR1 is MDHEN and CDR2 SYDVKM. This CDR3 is CASSFGLRGFGYEQYF. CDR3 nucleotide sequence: TGTGCCAGCAGTTTTGGACTCAGGGGGTTCGGGTACGAGCAGTACTTC.